The 20 T cell receptor beta chains listed next were all sequenced from one sample in a study of shared clonotypes between healthy human individuals. Clones were sequenced by immunoSEQ multiplex PCR, and TCRdb holds only the in-frame ones, with some missing. The sample includes almost 750,000 clones, over 60% of them seen just once. Material: memory CD4+ T cells sorted from blood. Described subset: CD45RA-negative fraction. The receptors come from a woman aged 25 to 45 in good health.

The chain recombines TRBV28 with TRBJ1-2; D is possibly TRBD1 (6 bases). V shed 6 bases and J shed 5 bases, with 22 bases lying between them. The germline gives CDR1 MDHEN, CDR2 SYDVKM. The CDR3 is 16 amino acids. This CDR3 is CASSSPTGQFNYGYTF. As DNA, the CDR3 is TGTGCCAGCAGCTCCCCGACAGGACAATTCAATTATGGCTACACCTTC.

This clone has more than one count but fewer than ten. The V and J genes are TRBV7-8 and TRBJ1-5, with D hard to call. This CDR3 contains 14 residues. Germline CDR1 SGHVS, CDR2 FQNEAQ. With 3 bases removed from V and 6 bases from J, the gap between germline ends came to 12 bases. The CDR3 reads CASSFSDFGQPQHF. In nucleotides, the CDR3 is TGTGCCAGCAGCTTCTCGGACTTTGGTCAGCCCCAGCATTTT.

The chain has TRBV12-5 and TRBJ1-1, with TRBD1 matching over 9 bases. Unmatched junction bases numbered 9, after V lost 5 bases and J lost 2 bases. CDR1 is LGHNT and CDR2 is FRNRAP in the germline V gene. The CDR3 is 16 residues long. The CDR3 protein is CASGSRDRVFNTEAFF. The CDR3 DNA reads as TGTGCTAGTGGTAGCCGGGACAGGGTGTTCAACACTGAAGCTTTCTTT.

The chain links TRBV28 to TRBJ1-5, with TRBD1 matching 7 bases. Germline CDR1 reads MDHEN; CDR2 reads SYDVKM. There are 14 residues in the CDR3. The V gene end was trimmed by 6 bases and the J gene end by 4 bases; junction bases not matched to a gene: 6. CDR3 sequence reads: CASRRTGDNQPQHF. CDR3 nucleotide sequence: TGTGCCAGCAGGCGAACAGGGGATAATCAGCCCCAGCATTTT.

This chain joins TRBV27 and TRBJ2-7, with 10 bases aligning to TRBD2. CDR3 length equals 15 residues. The V gene end was trimmed by 4 bases and the J gene end by 6 bases; junction bases not matched to a gene: 9. Germline values: CDR1 MNHEY, CDR2 SMNVEV (reference sequence). The CDR3 region has the DNA TGTGCCAGCAGTTCCTACCTAGCGGGAGCGGTCGAGCAGTACTTC. It codes for CASSSYLAGAVEQYF.

V is TRBV10-1 and J is TRBJ2-5; D perhaps matches TRBD2 (6 bases). The CDR3 is 15 amino acids. The V end was cut by 0 bases, the J end by 5 bases, with 13 bases between. Germline values: CDR1 WNHNN, CDR2 SYGVQD (reference sequence). The chain's CDR3 is CASSESMGGRETQYF. The CDR3 bases are TGCGCCAGCAGTGAGTCGATGGGGGGTCGGGAGACCCAGTACTTC.

The count of this clone is one. This chain uses TRBV30 with TRBJ2-3; D remains ambiguous. Per germline, CDR1 GTSNPN and CDR2 SVGIG (reference sequence). V lost 0 bases and J lost 14, with 15 bases in between. The CDR3 is made up of 12 amino acids. The CDR3 region is CAWSVPNGVSYF. The CDR3 DNA sequence: TGTGCCTGGAGTGTCCCTAACGGCGTTTCGTATTTT.

As DNA, the CDR3 is TGCGCCAGCAGCTTAGAACTAGCGCGTACACGGAATACGCAGTATTTT. This codes for CASSLELARTRNTQYF. This sequence joins TRBV5-1 and TRBJ2-3; the match to TRBD2 covers 7 bases. Per germline, CDR1 SGHRS and CDR2 YFSETQ. V gave up 2 bases and J gave up 7 bases; unmatched junction bases: 13. This CDR3 comprises 16 residues. Supplemented by reference TRBV5-1 and TRBJ2-3, the full variable domain reads KAGVTQTPRYLIKTRGQQVTLSCSPISGHRSVSWYQQTPGQGLQFLFEYFSETQRNKGNFPGRFSGRQFSNSRSEMNVSTLELGDSALYLCASSLELARTRNTQYFGPGTRLTVL.

The genes are TRBV5-4 and TRBJ2-3, with 9 positions matching TRBD2. Germline loops: CDR1 SGHNT, CDR2 YYREEE (reference sequence). The CDR3 loop spans 18 amino acids. Losses at the gene ends were 3 bases for V and 2 bases for J; bases not matched to a gene: 13. This chain's CDR3 is CASSYYRGTSFLTDTQYF. Here the CDR3 DNA reads TGTGCCAGCAGCTATTACCGCGGGACTAGCTTTCTCACAGATACGCAGTATTTT.

This chain joins TRBV5-1 and TRBJ2-2; the match to TRBD2 covers 12 bases. The germline V gene has CDR1 SGHRS and CDR2 YFSETQ. The CDR3 has 15 residues. The V and J ends lost 4 bases and 5 bases, in that order; junction bases with no gene match: 3. CDR3 sequence (DNA): TGCGCCAGCAGCCAAGGGACTAGCGGGACCGGGGAGCTGTTTTTT. It translates to CASSQGTSGTGELFF.

V gene TRBV4-2 combines with J gene TRBJ2-1; perhaps TRBD2 as D (5 bases). This CDR3 is 15 amino acids long. Germline V gene lookup returns CDR1 LGHNA and CDR2 YNFKEQ. The germline V and J ends were trimmed by 1 base and 2 bases, with 9 bases remaining between them. In nucleotides, the CDR3 is TGTGCCAGCAGCCAAGCTGGAGGCACCTACAATGAGCAGTTCTTC. Translation gives CASSQAGGTYNEQFF.

In this sample, this clone turned up a few times. Other DNA sequences in the sample encode the same CDR3. The chain carries TRBV7-8 and TRBJ2-7, with 8 bases matching TRBD1. This CDR3 is 13 amino acids long. Looked up from germline, CDR1 is SGHVS and CDR2 is FQNEAQ. The trim removed 5 bases at V and 5 bases at J, leaving 5 bases unmatched. CDR3 region: CASSRDRGNEQYF. The CDR3 nucleotides read TGTGCCAGCAGCCGCGACAGGGGTAACGAGCAGTACTTC. Variable domain in full (rest from reference TRBV7-8 and TRBJ2-7): GAGVSQSPRYKVAKRGQDVALRCDPISGHVSLFWYQQALGQGPEFLTYFQNEAQLDKSGLPSDRFFAERPEGSVSTLKIQRTQQEDSAVYLCASSRDRGNEQYFGPGTRLTVT.

For this clone: A read error may explain this, as a much larger clone is one base away. The J gene is TRBJ1-1, the V gene TRBV7-6; 7 bases are shared with TRBD1. V was pared by 5 bases and J by 2 bases, with 2 bases of the junction left unmatched. Germline V gives CDR1 SGHVS, CDR2 FNYEAQ. CDR3 size: 13 residues. As DNA, the CDR3 is TGTGCCAGCAGCCGACAGGGAAACACTGAAGCTTTCTTT. This translates into CASSRQGNTEAFF.

V is TRBV6-5 and J is TRBJ2-5; D ambiguous. The CDR3 loop spans 15 amino acids. With 0 bases removed from V and 4 bases from J, the gap between germline ends came to 12 bases. Germline V gene lookup returns CDR1 MNHEY and CDR2 SVGAGI. The CDR3 spells CASSYSGLAAETQYF. CDR3 in DNA: TGTGCCAGCAGTTACTCGGGTCTGGCGGCAGAGACCCAGTACTTC.

As to this clone: This CDR3 is also generated by other DNA sequences in the sample. V usage is TRBV30 and J usage is TRBJ1-1; unclear D gene. With 3 bases removed from V and 2 bases from J, the gap between germline ends came to 7 bases. The germline V gene encodes CDR1 GTSNPN and CDR2 SVGIG (reference sequence). The CDR3 covers 12 residues. The CDR3 loop is CAWRGENTEAFF. Here the CDR3 DNA reads TGTGCCTGGAGGGGAGAAAACACTGAAGCTTTCTTT. Full variable domain (rest looked up from reference TRBV30 and TRBJ1-1): SQTIHQWPATLVQPVGSPLSLECTVEGTSNPNLYWYRQAAGRGLQLLFYSVGIGQISSEVPQNLSASRPQDRQFILSSKKLLLSDSGFYLCAWRGENTEAFFGQGTRLTVV.

The chain recombines TRBV18 with TRBJ2-5; perhaps D is TRBD1 or TRBD2 (5 bases each). Germline CDR1 is KGHSH and CDR2 is LQKENI. The CDR3 sequence is 14 residues long. The V and J ends lost 5 bases and 5 bases respectively, with 15 bases between them. The CDR3 loop is CASSDAGTRETQYF. CDR3 nucleotide sequence: TGTGCCAGCTCAGACGCCGGGACCCGGGAGACCCAGTACTTC.

This chain uses TRBV5-1 with TRBJ2-1; TRBD2 might be the D (6 bases). With 1 base removed from V and 4 bases from J, the gap between germline ends came to 9 bases. The CDR3 has 14 residues. CDR1 and CDR2 from the germline V gene are SGHRS and YFSETQ. DNA of the CDR3: TGCGCCAGCAGCTTGAGCGGGCCTTACAATGAGCAGTTCTTC. Protein product: CASSLSGPYNEQFF. Full variable domain (rest looked up from reference TRBV5-1 and TRBJ2-1): KAGVTQTPRYLIKTRGQQVTLSCSPISGHRSVSWYQQTPGQGLQFLFEYFSETQRNKGNFPGRFSGRQFSNSRSEMNVSTLELGDSALYLCASSLSGPYNEQFFGPGTRLTVL.

This clone showed up just a few times. V and J are TRBV5-4 and TRBJ2-5; 9 positions agree with TRBD2. The J call may be mistaken, given a closer DNA end match to TRBJ2-7. Germline V CDR1 and CDR2: SGHNT, YYREEE (reference sequence). The CDR3 consists of 15 residues. The CDR3 bases are TGTGCCAGCAGTCCAAATAGCGGGAGAAGAGGCGAGCAGTACTTC. The encoded protein is CASSPNSGRRGEQYF.

This sequence joins TRBV7-9 and TRBJ2-7, with TRBD1 matching over 7 bases. Losses at the gene ends were 5 bases for V and 3 bases for J; bases not matched to a gene: 7. CDR1 is SEHNR and CDR2 is FQNEAQ in the germline V gene (reference sequence). CDR3 length: 14 amino acids. CDR3 sequence reads: CASSGGQRGYEQYF. Here the CDR3 DNA reads TGTGCCAGCAGCGGGGGACAGAGGGGCTACGAGCAGTACTTC.

This clone was detected only a few times. The chain joins TRBV2 to TRBJ2-3, with D possibly TRBD2 on 7 matching bases. The CDR3 length is 15 residues. The ends were cut back, 8 bases at V and 0 bases at J, with 15 bases in the middle. Germline V CDR1 and CDR2: SNHLY, FYNNEI. CDR3 residues: CASGRWGGSTDTQYF. In nucleotides, the CDR3 is TGTGCCAGCGGCAGGTGGGGGGGCAGCACAGATACGCAGTATTTT. The whole variable domain, remainder taken from reference TRBV2 and TRBJ2-3, is EPEVTQTPSHQVTQMGQEVILRCVPISNHLYFYWYRQILGQKVEFLVSFYNNEISEKSEIFDDQFSVERPDGSNFTLKIRSTKLEDSAMYFCASGRWGGSTDTQYFGPGTRLTVL.